The sequence of this TCR beta chain was determined in a study of CD4 T cells in relation to SARS-CoV-2 and coronaviruses. Turning to the study itself: ViraFEST: approximately nine-day antigen culture of PBMCs, then TCR beta CDR3 sequencing.

About this clone itself: Its antigen is currently unknown.

TCRdb's table, derived via immunoSEQ multiplex PCR, lists solely in-frame clones and lacks some. The sample includes 20,000 to 25,000 clones, around 72% of them seen just once. In germline, CDR1 is MDHEN, CDR2 SYDVKM. The length of the CDR3 is 14 residues. Deletions cut 3 bases from V and 3 bases from J, with 12 bases between. Study results and caveats: Samples before the pandemic and after infection were not matched within any donor. Approximately 65% of donors had memory CD4+ clonotypes crossrecognizing SARS-CoV-2 and common cold coronavirus spike.

The unexposed donors gave CD4+ T cells in about 2010-2019, prior to COVID-19. After ten to eleven days of culture, CD4+ T cells were isolated. As cell numbers allowed, unexposed-donor CD4+ T cells faced SARS-CoV-2 S/N and four cold-coronavirus spikes. This sequence was found in a human donor in good health. The chain combines TRBV28 with TRBJ2-7; D is possibly TRBD2 (5 bases). The sample taken for sequencing was CD4+ T cells from PBMCs, cultured in vitro. The CDR3 spells CASSLGQAGYEQYF. The CDR3 bases are TGTGCCAGCAGTTTGGGCCAGGCGGGCTACGAGCAGTACTTC. The full variable domain, its missing parts supplied by reference TRBV28 and TRBJ2-7, is DVKVTQSSRYLVKRTGEKVFLECVQDMDHENMFWYRQDPGLGLRLIYFSYDVKMKEKGDIPEGYSVSREKKERFSLILESASTNQTSMYLCASSLGQAGYEQYFGPGTRLTVT.